These 14 T cell receptor beta chains were all obtained from the same sample, sequenced in a study of T-cell memory formation after mild COVID-19. TCRdb analysed the 5' RACE reads with MiXCR anew, one entry per CDR3 protein. The sample holds 400,000 to 450,000 distinct CDR3 sequences; 15% to 20% are singletons and the top ten take about 22%. Sequencing was performed on PBMCs or a T cell subset sorted from them (not recorded which). The receptors come from a man aged 18 to 30 who had mild COVID-19 (a few samples of this study predate the infection). Cell type and time point are not known.

The rearrangement joins TRBV23-1 to TRBJ2-1, with 7 bases that match TRBD2. TRBV23-1 is placed among ORFs of uncertain function. The CDR3 covers 17 residues. The V gene end was trimmed by 1 base and the J gene end by 4 bases; junction bases not matched to a gene: 10. CDR3 sequence: CASSQWSDTRGYNEQFF. The CDR3 DNA follows: TGCGCCAGCAGTCAATGGTCTGACACGCGGGGGTACAATGAGCAGTTCTTC.

The V and J genes are TRBV5-1 and TRBJ2-3; no clear D. Per the germline V gene, CDR1 is SGHRS and CDR2 is YFSETQ. The CDR3 covers 15 residues. Trimming removed 2 bases at V and 5 bases at J, with 15 bases between. As DNA, the CDR3 is TGCGCCAGCAGCTTCGGGCGGCCCTCCGGAGATACGCAGTATTTT. This sequence encodes CASSFGRPSGDTQYF.

This clonotype appeared a few times. This chain uses TRBV2 with TRBJ1-2; D not resolved. There are 15 residues in the CDR3. V dropped 1 base and J dropped 5 bases, with 14 bases sitting between them. CDR1 is SNHLY, CDR2 FYNNEI, per germline. The CDR3 bases are TGTGCCAGCAGTGAAGATCAGGCCAGCGGGTATGGCTACACCTTC. This translates into CASSEDQASGYGYTF.

In its sample, this clonotype was seen a few times. The rearrangement links TRBV6-5 to TRBJ1-5; D call uncertain. Germline CDR1 reads MNHEY; CDR2 reads SVGAGI. The CDR3 runs 16 residues. Trimming took 0 bases from V and 0 from J, leaving 9 bases between them. CDR3 loop: CASSYSLPLSNQPQHF. In nucleotides, the CDR3 is TGTGCCAGCAGTTACTCGCTACCGCTTAGCAATCAGCCCCAGCATTTT.

This clonotype has more than one count but fewer than ten. This chain uses TRBV7-2 with TRBJ2-3; D perhaps matches TRBD2 (6 bases). Germline lookup yields CDR1 SGHTA and CDR2 FQGNSA. The CDR3 runs 14 residues. V lost 5 bases and J 5 bases, leaving 14 bases between the germline ends. CDR3 residues: CASSLPTGVDTQYF. The CDR3 nucleotides read TGTGCCAGCAGCCTCCCCACGGGGGTAGATACGCAGTATTTT.

The table lists this clonotype with a few counts. The chain recombines TRBV6-2 or TRBV6-3 with TRBJ2-5, with D possibly matching TRBD2 (7 bases). V gave up 7 bases and J gave up 5 bases, with 14 bases separating them. There are 13 residues in the CDR3. The germline CDR1 and CDR2 sequences are MNHEY and SVGEGT. The CDR3, as DNA: TGTGCCAGCACCACGGGGGGCCGGGAGACCCAGTACTTC. Its protein product is CASTTGGRETQYF.

This clonotype was seen a handful of times. This chain connects TRBV20-1 to TRBJ2-7; TRBD1 matches 7 bases. There are 11 residues in the CDR3. Germline CDR1 DFQATT, CDR2 SNEGSKA (reference sequence). With 3 bases clipped from V and 6 bases from J, the junction kept 2 bases outside the gene matches. The CDR3 reads CSARRGPEQYF. For the CDR3, the DNA is TGCAGTGCTAGGAGGGGGCCCGAGCAGTACTTC.

The gene calls are TRBV20-1 and TRBJ1-1; D unclear. Deletions cut 1 base from V and 4 bases from J, with 13 bases between. The CDR3 loop spans 14 amino acids. CDR1 is DFQATT, CDR2 SNEGSKA, per germline (reference sequence). CDR3 DNA: TGCAGTGCTAGAGGCGGCGGGGTGGGCACTGAAGCTTTCTTT. Translation: CSARGGGVGTEAFF.

This chain connects TRBV4-3 to TRBJ2-1; 7 bases agree with TRBD2. Germline V gene sequence: CDR1 LGHNA, CDR2 YSLEER. V shed 4 bases and J 4 bases; nucleotides not matched to a gene: 7. This CDR3 region has 15 residues. The chain's CDR3 is CASSPGLDPYNEQFF. The CDR3 coding sequence is TGCGCCAGCAGCCCCGGACTAGATCCTTACAATGAGCAGTTCTTC.

The rearrangement uses TRBV6-2 or TRBV6-3 and TRBJ2-3, with D maybe TRBD2 (5 bases). The V gene lost 2 bases and the J gene lost 7 bases, with 7 bases spanning the gap. The CDR3 has 12 residues. In germline, CDR1 is MNHEY, CDR2 SVGEGT. DNA for the CDR3: TGTGCCAGCAGTTACCGAGGGAATACGCAGTATTTT. Its translation is CASSYRGNTQYF.

This clonotype came up many times. J is TRBJ2-2 and V is TRBV5-1; 9 bases fit TRBD2. The CDR3 extends over 15 amino acids. The V gene's germline CDR1 is SGHRS and CDR2 YFSETQ. After removal of 0 bases from V and 4 bases from J, the junction contained 1 base not matched to a gene. For the CDR3, the DNA is TGCGCCAGCAGCTTGGGACTAGCGGTCACCGGGGAGCTGTTTTTT. Its translation: CASSLGLAVTGELFF.

This clonotype was counted between two and nine times. V is TRBV18 and J is TRBJ1-2; possible D gene TRBD1, 5 bases. Trimming stripped 1 base from V and 8 bases from J, with 20 bases between. CDR1 is KGHSH and CDR2 is LQKENI in the germline V gene. The CDR3 loop spans 16 amino acids. The CDR3 coding sequence is TGTGCCAGCTCACCACAAACAGCAGCTACACGGGGGGGCTACACCTTC. It is translated as CASSPQTAATRGGYTF.

Only a few counts were recorded for this clonotype. This chain links TRBV7-3 with TRBJ2-2; TRBD1 matches at 7 bases. Germline V gives CDR1 SGHTA, CDR2 FQGTGA. This CDR3 spans 14 amino acids. V was clipped by 4 bases and J by 5 bases; unmatched bases: 4. CDR3: CASSSQGLTGELFF. The CDR3 DNA is TGTGCCAGCAGCTCACAGGGGTTGACCGGGGAGCTGTTTTTT. Supplemented by reference TRBV7-3 and TRBJ2-2, the full variable domain reads GAGVSQTPSNKVTEKGKYVELRCDPISGHTALYWYRQSLGQGPEFLIYFQGTGAADDSGLPNDRFFAVRPEGSVSTLKIQRTERGDSAVYLCASSSQGLTGELFFGEGSRLTVL.

This clonotype has only a few counts. The CDR3 loop reads CASGSRFSTTDTQYF. The CDR3 DNA reads as TGTGCTAGTGGTTCCCGGTTTAGCACGACAGATACGCAGTATTTT. The V gene is TRBV12-5, the J gene TRBJ2-3; no clear D. This CDR3 spans 15 amino acids. From germline, CDR1 is LGHNT and CDR2 FRNRAP. The V end lost 4 bases, the J end lost 3 bases, and 14 bases lay between the germline ends.